Here is one T cell receptor (beta chain) with its context. Its recognized antigen is unknown. No much larger clone exists at a distance of one base, and base qualities are not known. After removal of 3 bases from V and 1 base from J, the junction retains 1 base not matched to a gene. Taken from the germline V gene (reference sequence), the CDR1 and CDR2 loops are LNHNV and YYDKDF. Reading from cysteine to phenylalanine, the CDR3 counts 16 amino acids. Only CDR3 DNA is held: 48 bases, read in frame from base 1. Using the deep immunoSEQ assay, TCR CDR3 regions were amplified from genomic DNA by multiplex PCR. Extracted genomic DNA from each cell subset was distributed evenly across all wells of several immunoSEQ 96-well plates, and each plate was treated as a replicate. Each replicate PCR for sorted subsets received approximately 200 ng genomic DNA, equal to around 32,000 T cell genomes. Purified libraries were quantified with a Qubit 3.0 fluorometer, sized on a Bioanalyzer 2100, and re-quantified with the KAPA Library Quantification kit. Every immunoSEQ 96-well plate was sequenced on a dedicated single-read 150-cycle Illumina NextSeq 550 flow cell. The original methods were these. Because the immunoSEQ output included only junctional sequences and no quality scores, the filtering could not be the same as the filtering used for full-length reads. Sequences were annotated with PyIR, a Python wrapper for IgBLAST v1.9, using IMGT germline references to assign V/J genes and CDR3. Reads were removed for weak V/J assignments (E-value above 1e-6), missing CDR3, stop codons, out-of-frame junctions, or ambiguous translated residues. V3J clonotypes were defined as sequences sharing the same inferred V gene, J gene, and CDR3 amino acid sequence. The percentage overlap between two repertoires was calculated by dividing the number of shared unique clonotypes by the size of the smaller repertoire. RTK rarefaction, the Chao1 estimator, and Recon v2.1 estimates of unobserved clonotypes were used to assess repertoire richness. For all TCRbeta clonotypes obtained by the gDNA method from a few donors, generation probabilities were computed with OLGA. As stored in TCRdb, this immuneACCESS dataset retains in-frame rearrangements with V and J assigned. A fraction of the clones does not appear; measured against another copy, unresolved V genes explain less than half of the discrepancy, and the remainder lacks a known reason. Clone size and V and J calls were adopted from that table, with D and trimming inferred from the DNA. The sample contains some 1 million clones, 70% to 80% of them found a single time. Around 1.4% of the sample lies in the top ten.

This sample is drawn from a study of shared clonotypes between healthy human individuals (dated by TCRdb to 2019 to 2021). For the study in its entirety: A few men and a couple of women, aged 18 to 49 years, made up the cohort. Libraries were prepared and TCR repertoires were sequenced by different laboratories using diverse techniques, in order to increase sequencing depth and limit assay-specific biases. Per donor, three plates each were used for CD4 naive and CD4 memory, two for CD8 naive, and one for CD8 memory. Blood TCR repertoires of a handful of healthy adults were deeply sequenced to estimate repertoire size and the extent of clonotype sharing between individuals. Each donor's leukapheresis produced roughly between roughly 0.85 and 9 billion PBMCs. What the authors observed across the whole study: Larger estimated clonotype richness was generally found for naive subsets than for memory subsets. Incomplete sequencing was indicated by rarefaction of sorted-subset datasets, despite the large sequencing depth. When several donors were compared, the shared fraction of clonotypes was around 4.6% for naive CD4, 3.5% to 4% for naive CD8, 2% to 2.5% for memory CD4, and 0.4% for memory CD8. Sampling was restricted to blood, and TCR repertoires in tissues likely differ from the TCR repertoires found in blood. Compared with non-shared clonotypes, the clonotypes found in all four sorted-subset donors had higher generation probabilities. Because the study included only a small number of donors, the genetic and exposure-history diversity represented was limited. Pairwise subsampling indicated that sequencing depth was expected to affect the degree of clonotype sharing among donors.

The donors were healthy, HIV-negative adults who had no recently reported acute infections or vaccinations. All donors were Caucasian adults living in Nashville, Tennessee, USA. CD4+ T cells were enriched by magnetic negative selection, after which naive cells were positively selected on CD45RA and the negative fraction was taken as the memory subset. Blood was collected by leukapheresis, and PBMCs were isolated by Ficoll-Histopaque density gradient centrifugation and then cryopreserved in liquid nitrogen vapor phase. Analytical flow cytometry was used to check the purity and quantity of every magnetically sorted T cell population. Genomic DNA was isolated from every sorted fraction and measured by UV absorbance on a Nanodrop 2000c.

Material: memory CD4+ T cells sorted from blood. In light of the paper, this sample's cell subset or site label describes: CD45RA-negative fraction. The chain employs TRBV15 and TRBJ2-1, and 12 junctional nucleotides match TRBD2. This receptor was obtained from a man between 18 and 35 years old in good health. The CDR3 here reads CATSSGTSGSYNEQFF. The bases read TGTGCCACCAGCAGCGGGACTAGCGGGTCCTACAATGAGCAGTTCTTC.